This T cell receptor (beta chain) emerged from a study of CXCR3-negative and CXCR3-positive naive CD8 T cells. Findings and limits, study-wide: Relative to memory CD8+ cells, whose diversity was much lower, both naive subsets had comparably high diversity.

5' RACE with UMI labels generated the TRB cDNA libraries. After re-calling the 5' RACE reads, TCRdb lists one entry per CDR3 protein, DNA absent. This repertoire includes 150,000 or so distinct CDR3 sequences. Concerning this clonotype itself: Its antigen is unknown.

Researchers reported sorting every CD8+ T cell subset in triplicate, around 300,000 cells per sort. CD45RO-CCR7+CD27+CD95- characterized naive CD8+ T cells. Germline assignment: CDR1 SGDLS and CDR2 YYNGEE. This CDR3 is built from 14 residues. The chain recombines TRBV9 with TRBJ1-1; TCRdb's D call, TRBD1, is unchecked because there is no DNA. Sequenced input: naive CXCR3- CD8+ T cells from blood. The subset denotes: CD45RO-CCR7+CD27+CD95- naive CD8+ T cells lacking CXCR3 (TNR3-). The TCR sequence derives from a human donor in good health. Some clones in this sample may be carry-over from other donors' samples. CDR3 amino acids: CASSEGTGDPEAFF.